A single sample gave rise to the 20 T cell receptor beta chains below, sequenced in a study of T cells after yellow fever vaccination (dated by TCRdb to between 2017 and 2020). Sample treatment or condition, as interpreted from the label and publication: live attenuated yellow fever vaccine strain. Libraries were prepared through 5' RACE. TCRdb records Illumina NovaSeq 6000 as the sequencer. TCRdb reprocessing: public reads trimmed at Q25 with fastp, clones called with MiXCR, in-frame beta chains kept. CDR3 protein duplicates are merged, each entry listing the most common genes and DNA. The sample has about 260,000 distinct CDR3 sequences on record, roughly 5.2% of them singletons. The ten largest clones take up roughly 3.3% of the sample. Material: CD4+ T cells sorted from PBMCs, obtained on the day of the yellow fever booster vaccination. These receptor sequences come from a man between 18 and 29 years old who received the YFV17D yellow fever vaccine.

This clonotype was picked up many times. The rearrangement links TRBV29-1 to TRBJ2-3; D is ambiguous. The CDR3 is 14 residues long. Germline CDR1 and CDR2: SQVTM and ANQGSEA. Deletions cut 4 bases from V and 4 bases from J, with 15 bases between. In DNA, the CDR3 is TGCAGCGTTGGGAAGGGATCCACCGCAGATACGCAGTATTTT. It is translated as CSVGKGSTADTQYF.

This sequence joins TRBV29-1 and TRBJ2-5; no clear D gene. Trimming stripped 7 bases from V and 4 bases from J, with 10 bases between. The V gene's germline CDR1 is SQVTM and CDR2 ANQGSEA. The CDR3 is 11 residues long. For the CDR3, the DNA is TGCAGCGGGGCTGTTCGAGAGACCCAGTACTTC. Its translation: CSGAVRETQYF.

Details on this clonotype: A much larger clone sits a single nucleotide away, making a read error possible. The chain uses TRBV6-5 and TRBJ1-2; 7 bases line up with TRBD1. The CDR3 runs to 12 residues. Per the germline V gene, CDR1 is MNHEY and CDR2 is SVGAGI. V lost 6 bases and J lost 4; bases outside the gene matches: 2. The CDR3 bases are TGTGCCAGCAGGACAGGGATCTATGGCTACACCTTC. It translates to CASRTGIYGYTF.

The chain combines TRBV4-2 with TRBJ1-2, with D unclear. This CDR3 is 14 amino acids long. Trimming cost V 5 bases and J 3 bases, with 13 bases left between them. Germline V gene sequence: CDR1 LGHNA, CDR2 YNFKEQ. The CDR3 loop is CASSGGRSYYGYTF. The CDR3, as DNA: TGTGCCAGCAGCGGAGGGAGGAGTTACTATGGCTACACCTTC.

This clonotype was picked up a small number of times. CDR3 in DNA: TGTGCCAGCAGCCCGAGTCCTGCAGGGTTCTACGAGCAGTACTTC. Translating it yields CASSPSPAGFYEQYF. The genes are TRBV11-2 and TRBJ2-7; tentatively, D is TRBD1 (5 bases). V lost 5 bases and J lost 3, with 17 bases in between. CDR1 and CDR2 from the germline V gene are SGHAT and FQNNGV. The CDR3 consists of 15 residues.

This clonotype was seen at least ten times. This chain connects TRBV7-8 to TRBJ2-2, with 8 bases matching TRBD2. CDR3 length equals 17 residues. The germline V gene has CDR1 SGHVS and CDR2 FQNEAQ. V lost 1 base to trimming and J lost 4 bases; unmatched junction nucleotides: 8. This CDR3 is CASSLVSGGTTTGELFF. CDR3 sequence (DNA): TGTGCCAGCAGCTTAGTTTCGGGGGGGACGACCACCGGGGAGCTGTTTTTT.

This clonotype was counted ten times or more. The J gene is TRBJ2-5, the V gene TRBV12-5; unclear D gene. The V and J ends lost 7 bases and 4 bases respectively, with 7 bases between them. This CDR3 has 11 amino acids. From germline, CDR1 is LGHNT and CDR2 FRNRAP. Written as DNA, the CDR3 is TGTGCTAGTGCCCTCGGAGAGACCCAGTACTTC. It translates to CASALGETQYF.

This sequence joins TRBV10-3 and TRBJ1-1; 8 bases map to TRBD1. CDR1 ENHRY and CDR2 SYGVKD come from the germline V gene. With V trimmed by 4 bases and J by 2 bases, 6 bases remained unmatched. The CDR3 is 15 residues long. The CDR3 sequence is CAISARTGSNTEAFF. The CDR3 DNA sequence: TGTGCCATCAGTGCGCGGACAGGGTCAAACACTGAAGCTTTCTTT.

The chain couples TRBV20-1 to TRBJ2-3; TRBD2 agrees at 11 bases. The trim removed 5 bases at V and 2 bases at J, leaving 6 bases unmatched. Germline V CDR1 and CDR2: DFQATT, SNEGSKA (reference sequence). This CDR3 is built from 15 residues. CDR3 residues: CSASTSGGYTDTQYF. The CDR3 bases are TGCAGTGCTTCCACTAGCGGGGGATACACAGATACGCAGTATTTT.

The sample holds many counts of this clonotype. CDR3 sequence (DNA): TGTGCCAGCAGCTTGTTGGTCGGGGAGCTGTTTTTT. Residues: CASSLLVGELFF. The chain uses TRBV7-9 and TRBJ2-2; D gene uncertain. There are 12 residues in the CDR3. Germline values: CDR1 SEHNR, CDR2 FQNEAQ (reference sequence). V lost 3 bases and J 7 bases, leaving 6 bases between the germline ends.

A few counts support this clonotype. The chain links TRBV6-1 to TRBJ2-7; D is undetermined. From germline, CDR1 is MNHNS and CDR2 SASEGT. The V gene lost 2 bases and the J gene lost 3 bases, with 8 bases spanning the gap. The CDR3 sequence is 13 residues long. In DNA form, the CDR3 reads TGTGCCAGCAGTGAAATGAGGTTCTACGAGCAGTACTTC. It specifies CASSEMRFYEQYF.

The rearrangement links TRBV9 to TRBJ1-2, with D unclear. The V gene's germline CDR1 is SGDLS and CDR2 YYNGEE. V gave up 3 bases and J gave up 6 bases, with 21 bases separating them. The CDR3 consists of 16 residues. This CDR3 is CASSATPRTDLHGYTF. The CDR3 DNA is TGTGCCAGCAGCGCTACCCCGAGGACTGACCTCCATGGCTACACCTTC.

The chain employs TRBV28 and TRBJ1-1; D might be TRBD1 (5 bases). The length of the CDR3 is 14 residues. V was trimmed by 6 bases and J by 5 bases, leaving 16 bases between them. CDR1 is MDHEN and CDR2 is SYDVKM in the germline V gene. Written as DNA, the CDR3 is TGTGCCAGCAGGACGGGGGGGTCGGGGACTGAAGCTTTCTTT. Translating gives CASRTGGSGTEAFF.

The chain couples TRBV9 to TRBJ1-2, with a weak D call TRBD1 (5 bases). Trimming removed 3 bases at V and 3 bases at J, with 15 bases between. The CDR3 length is 15 residues. Germline V gene sequence: CDR1 SGDLS, CDR2 YYNGEE. CDR3 residues: CASSGLTAGDYGYTF. The CDR3 nucleotides are TGTGCCAGCAGCGGATTGACAGCAGGCGACTATGGCTACACCTTC.

This clonotype was seen only a few times. This chain joins TRBV7-2 and TRBJ1-2; D perhaps matches TRBD1 (5 bases). V lost 3 bases, J lost 1 base, and 9 bases lay in between. The CDR3 length is 14 residues. Germline V gene lookup returns CDR1 SGHTA and CDR2 FQGNSA. CDR3 residues: CASSLRGDNYGYTF. DNA of the CDR3: TGTGCCAGCAGCTTGAGAGGGGATAACTATGGCTACACCTTC.

This clonotype was seen a handful of times. The chain recombines TRBV20-1 with TRBJ2-7; no clear D gene. CDR3 size: 13 residues. Looked up from germline, CDR1 is DFQATT and CDR2 is SNEGSKA (reference sequence). V shed 6 bases and J shed 2 bases, with 14 bases lying between them. CDR3 residues: CSAPKPITYEQYF. CDR3 nucleotides: TGCAGTGCGCCTAAGCCAATAACCTACGAGCAGTACTTC.

The chain recombines TRBV19 with TRBJ1-2; no clear D gene. Trimming left V 3 bases short and J 6 bases short, with 14 bases between. There are 14 residues in the CDR3. Germline loops: CDR1 LNHDA, CDR2 SQIVND (reference sequence). The CDR3 DNA is TGTGCCAGTAGTATTGGCCCCCTGAGCGATGGCTACACCTTC. Translated: CASSIGPLSDGYTF.

There are many counts of this clonotype. CDR3 DNA: TGTGCCAGCAGCTTAGCGCTGACAGGGGAGCAGTACGTC. Amino acid sequence: CASSLALTGEQYV. The chain has TRBV7-2 and TRBJ2-7, with 7 bases fitting TRBD1. The CDR3 spans 13 residues. The trim removed 0 bases at V and 7 bases at J, leaving 3 bases unmatched. CDR1 SGHTA and CDR2 FQGNSA come from the germline V gene.

At least ten counts were recorded for this clonotype. J is TRBJ1-2 and V is TRBV19; D perhaps matches TRBD1 (5 bases). The ends were cut back, 3 bases at V and 10 bases at J, with 12 bases in the middle. There are 12 residues in the CDR3. The germline gives CDR1 LNHDA, CDR2 SQIVND (reference sequence). Here the CDR3 reads CASSMRGVYYTF. CDR3 DNA: TGTGCCAGTAGTATGAGAGGGGTTTACTACACCTTC.

This clonotype was detected many times. The rearrangement links TRBV4-1 to TRBJ1-6; D gene uncertain. The CDR3 runs to 16 residues. The germline gives CDR1 MGHRA, CDR2 YSYEKL. V lost 3 bases and J lost 6, with 15 bases in between. CDR3 sequence reads: CASSHRDTDPNSPLHF. The CDR3 DNA sequence: TGCGCCAGCAGCCACCGAGACACCGACCCTAATTCACCCCTCCACTTT.